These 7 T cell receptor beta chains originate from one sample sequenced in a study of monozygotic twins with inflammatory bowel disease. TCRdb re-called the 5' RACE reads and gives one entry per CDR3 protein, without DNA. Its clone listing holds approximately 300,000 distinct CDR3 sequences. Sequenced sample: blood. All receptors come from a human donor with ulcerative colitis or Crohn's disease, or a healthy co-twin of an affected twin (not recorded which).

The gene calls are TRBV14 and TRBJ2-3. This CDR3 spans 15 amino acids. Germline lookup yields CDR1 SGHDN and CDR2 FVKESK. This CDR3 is CASSQGLGLADTQYF.

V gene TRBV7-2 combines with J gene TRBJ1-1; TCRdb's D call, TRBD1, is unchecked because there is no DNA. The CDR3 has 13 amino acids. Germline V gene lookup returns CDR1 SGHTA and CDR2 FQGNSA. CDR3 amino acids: CASSRETGTGESF.

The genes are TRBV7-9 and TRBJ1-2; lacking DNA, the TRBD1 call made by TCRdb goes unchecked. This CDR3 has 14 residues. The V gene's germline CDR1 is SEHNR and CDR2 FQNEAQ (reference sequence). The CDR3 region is CASSSRTANYGYTF.

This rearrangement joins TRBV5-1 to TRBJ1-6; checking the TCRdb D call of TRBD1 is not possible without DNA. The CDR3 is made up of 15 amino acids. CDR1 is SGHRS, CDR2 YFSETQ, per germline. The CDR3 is CASSPQTAANSPLHF.

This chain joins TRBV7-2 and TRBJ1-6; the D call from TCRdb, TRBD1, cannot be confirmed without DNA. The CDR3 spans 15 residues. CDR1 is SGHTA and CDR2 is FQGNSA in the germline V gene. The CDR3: CASSLAGTANSPLHF.

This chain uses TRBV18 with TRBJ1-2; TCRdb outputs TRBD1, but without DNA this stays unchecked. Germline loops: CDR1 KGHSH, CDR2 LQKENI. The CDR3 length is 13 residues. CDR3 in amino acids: CASSPNGQGSYTF.

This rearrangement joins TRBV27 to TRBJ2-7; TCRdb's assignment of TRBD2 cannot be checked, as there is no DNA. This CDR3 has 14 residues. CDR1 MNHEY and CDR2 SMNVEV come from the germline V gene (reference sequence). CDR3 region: CASSFTGLAGEQYF.